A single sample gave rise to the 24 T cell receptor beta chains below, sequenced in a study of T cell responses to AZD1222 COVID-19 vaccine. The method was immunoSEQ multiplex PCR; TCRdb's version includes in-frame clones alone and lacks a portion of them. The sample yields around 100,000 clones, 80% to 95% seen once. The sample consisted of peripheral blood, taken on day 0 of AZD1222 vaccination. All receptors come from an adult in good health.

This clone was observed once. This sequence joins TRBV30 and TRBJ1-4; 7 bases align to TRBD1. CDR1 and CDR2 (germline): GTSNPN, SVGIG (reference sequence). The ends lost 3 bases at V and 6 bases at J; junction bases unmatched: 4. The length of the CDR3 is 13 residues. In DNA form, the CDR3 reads TGTGCCTGGAGCACAGGGGTTCATGAAAAACTGTTTTTT. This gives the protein CAWSTGVHEKLFF.

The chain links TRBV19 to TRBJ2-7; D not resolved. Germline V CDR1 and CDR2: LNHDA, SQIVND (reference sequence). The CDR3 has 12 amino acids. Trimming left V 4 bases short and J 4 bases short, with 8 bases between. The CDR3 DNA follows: TGTGCCAGTAGTACGTGGGGTTACGAGCAGTACTTC. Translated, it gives CASSTWGYEQYF.

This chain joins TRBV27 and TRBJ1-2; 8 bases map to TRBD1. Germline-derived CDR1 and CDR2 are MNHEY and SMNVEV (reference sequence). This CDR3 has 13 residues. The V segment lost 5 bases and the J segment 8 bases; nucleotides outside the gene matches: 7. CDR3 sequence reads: CASSHGQGDGYTF. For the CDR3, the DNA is TGTGCCAGCAGTCACGGACAGGGCGACGGCTACACCTTC.

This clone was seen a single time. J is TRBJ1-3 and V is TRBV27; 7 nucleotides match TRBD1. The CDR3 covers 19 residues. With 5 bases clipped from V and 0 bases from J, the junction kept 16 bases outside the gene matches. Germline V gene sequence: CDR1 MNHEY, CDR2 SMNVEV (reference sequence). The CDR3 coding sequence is TGTGCCAGCAGTCCTACGACAGGGACCGGGGCCCTCTCTGGAAACACCATATATTTT. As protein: CASSPTTGTGALSGNTIYF.

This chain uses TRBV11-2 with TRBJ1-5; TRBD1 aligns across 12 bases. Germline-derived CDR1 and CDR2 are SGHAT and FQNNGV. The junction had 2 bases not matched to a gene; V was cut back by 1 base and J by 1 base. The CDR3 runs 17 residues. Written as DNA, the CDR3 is TGTGCCAGCAGCTTAGGGGACAGGGGGCTAAGCAATCAGCCCCAGCATTTT. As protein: CASSLGDRGLSNQPQHF.

The CDR3 sequence: CASSPQGWDYGYTF. The CDR3 nucleotides are TGTGCCAGCAGCCCTCAGGGGTGGGACTATGGCTACACCTTC. This chain uses TRBV5-8 with TRBJ1-2, with D possibly matching TRBD1 (6 bases). V gave up 4 bases and J gave up 3 bases, with 13 bases separating them. The germline gives CDR1 SGHTS, CDR2 YDEGEE. This CDR3 contains 14 residues.

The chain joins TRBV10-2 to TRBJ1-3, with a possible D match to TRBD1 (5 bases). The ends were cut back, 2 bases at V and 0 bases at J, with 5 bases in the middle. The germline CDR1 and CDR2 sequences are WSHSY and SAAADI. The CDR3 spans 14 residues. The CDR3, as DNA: TGCGCCAGCAGTGAGCAGGGCTCTGGAAACACCATATATTTT. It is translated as CASSEQGSGNTIYF.

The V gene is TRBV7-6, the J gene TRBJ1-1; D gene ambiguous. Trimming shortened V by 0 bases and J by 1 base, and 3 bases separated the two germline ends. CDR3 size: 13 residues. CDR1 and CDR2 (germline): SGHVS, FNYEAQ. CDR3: CASSLAPNTEAFF. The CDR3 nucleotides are TGTGCCAGCAGCTTAGCCCCGAACACTGAAGCTTTCTTT.

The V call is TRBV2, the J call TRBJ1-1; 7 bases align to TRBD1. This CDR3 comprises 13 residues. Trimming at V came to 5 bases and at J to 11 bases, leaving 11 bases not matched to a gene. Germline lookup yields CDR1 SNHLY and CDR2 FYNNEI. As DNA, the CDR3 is TGTGCCAGCAGTCCGGGACAGAAAACTAGGGCTTTCTTT. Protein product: CASSPGQKTRAFF. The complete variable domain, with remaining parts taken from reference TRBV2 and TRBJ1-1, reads EPEVTQTPSHQVTQMGQEVILRCVPISNHLYFYWYRQILGQKVEFLVSFYNNEISEKSEIFDDQFSVERPDGSNFTLKIRSTKLEDSAMYFCASSPGQKTRAFFGQGTRLTVV.

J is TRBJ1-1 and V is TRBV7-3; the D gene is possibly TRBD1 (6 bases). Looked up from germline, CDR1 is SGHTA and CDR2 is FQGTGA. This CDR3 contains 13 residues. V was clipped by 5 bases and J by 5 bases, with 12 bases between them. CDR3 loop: CASSLQGYTEAFF. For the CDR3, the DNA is TGTGCCAGCAGCCTACAGGGATATACTGAAGCTTTCTTT.

The CDR3 DNA reads TGTGCCAGCAGCGTAGTTCAGGGGGGCGACTTTACTAAAAACACCGGGGAGCTGTTTTTT. Translating gives CASSVVQGGDFTKNTGELFF. The rearrangement uses TRBV9 and TRBJ2-2; perhaps TRBD1 as D (7 bases). The CDR3 spans 20 residues. The germline V gene has CDR1 SGDLS and CDR2 YYNGEE. Trimming cost V 0 bases and J 2 bases, with 23 bases left between them.

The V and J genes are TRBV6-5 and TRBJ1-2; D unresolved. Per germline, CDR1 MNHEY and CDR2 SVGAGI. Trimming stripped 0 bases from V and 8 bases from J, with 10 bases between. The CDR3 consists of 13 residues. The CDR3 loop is CASSYSEGAGYTF. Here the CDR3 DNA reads TGTGCCAGCAGTTACTCCGAGGGCGCGGGCTACACCTTC.

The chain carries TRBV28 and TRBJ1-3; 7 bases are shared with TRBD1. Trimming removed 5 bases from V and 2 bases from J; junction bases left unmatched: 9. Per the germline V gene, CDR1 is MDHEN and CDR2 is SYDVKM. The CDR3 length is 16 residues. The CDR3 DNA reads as TGTGCCAGCAGTGACGACAGGGAGGTGACTGGAAACACCATATATTTT. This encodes CASSDDREVTGNTIYF. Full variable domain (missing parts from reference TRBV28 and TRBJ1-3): DVKVTQSSRYLVKRTGEKVFLECVQDMDHENMFWYRQDPGLGLRLIYFSYDVKMKEKGDIPEGYSVSREKKERFSLILESASTNQTSMYLCASSDDREVTGNTIYFGEGSWLTVV.

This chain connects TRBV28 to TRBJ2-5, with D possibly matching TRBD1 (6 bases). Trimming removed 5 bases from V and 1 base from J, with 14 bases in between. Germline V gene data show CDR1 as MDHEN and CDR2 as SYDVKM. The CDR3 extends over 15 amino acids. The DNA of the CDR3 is TGTGCCAGCAGTATACCCAGGGGCCCCCAAGAGACCCAGTACTTC. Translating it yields CASSIPRGPQETQYF.

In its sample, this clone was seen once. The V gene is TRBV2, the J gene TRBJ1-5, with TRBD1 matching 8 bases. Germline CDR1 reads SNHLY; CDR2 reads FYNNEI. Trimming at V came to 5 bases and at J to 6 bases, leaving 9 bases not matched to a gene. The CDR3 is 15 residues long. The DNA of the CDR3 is TGTGCCAGCAGTTTTAATACAGGGGGAGGTCAGCCCCAGCATTTT. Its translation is CASSFNTGGGQPQHF.

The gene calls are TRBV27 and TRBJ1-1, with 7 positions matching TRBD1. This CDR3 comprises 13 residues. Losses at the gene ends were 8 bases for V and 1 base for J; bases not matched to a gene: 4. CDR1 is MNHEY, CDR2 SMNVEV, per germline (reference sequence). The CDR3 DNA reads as TGTGCCAGCCAAGGACAGGAGAACACTGAAGCTTTCTTT. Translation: CASQGQENTEAFF.

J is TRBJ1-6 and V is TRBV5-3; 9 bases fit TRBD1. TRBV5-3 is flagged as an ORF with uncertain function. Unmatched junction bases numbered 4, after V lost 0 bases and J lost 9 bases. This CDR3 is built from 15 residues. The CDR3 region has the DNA TGTGCCAGAAGCTTGGACAGGGGGCAAGGTTCACCCCTCCACTTT. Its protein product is CARSLDRGQGSPLHF.

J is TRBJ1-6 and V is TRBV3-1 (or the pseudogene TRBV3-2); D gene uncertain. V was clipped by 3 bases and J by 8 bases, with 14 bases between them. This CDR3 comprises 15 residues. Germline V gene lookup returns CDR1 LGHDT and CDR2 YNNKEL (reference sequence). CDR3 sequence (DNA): TGTGCCAGCAGCCAGTTAGTTACAGAGTATTCACCCCTCCACTTT. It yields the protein CASSQLVTEYSPLHF.

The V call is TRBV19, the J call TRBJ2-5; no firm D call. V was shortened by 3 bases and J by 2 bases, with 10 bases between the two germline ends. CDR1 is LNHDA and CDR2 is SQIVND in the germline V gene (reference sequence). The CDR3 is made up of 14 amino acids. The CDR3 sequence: CASSMGRKQETQYF. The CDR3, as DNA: TGTGCCAGTAGTATGGGCCGGAAACAAGAGACCCAGTACTTC.

Here the CDR3 DNA reads TGCGCCAGCAGCCATGACAGGGGGTCCTCTGGAAACACCATATATTTT. Translated, it gives CASSHDRGSSGNTIYF. The chain links TRBV5-1 to TRBJ1-3, with 9 nucleotides matching TRBD1. Trimming cost V 4 bases and J 0 bases; bases outside gene matches: 5. CDR3 length: 16 residues. Germline CDR1 and CDR2: SGHRS and YFSETQ.

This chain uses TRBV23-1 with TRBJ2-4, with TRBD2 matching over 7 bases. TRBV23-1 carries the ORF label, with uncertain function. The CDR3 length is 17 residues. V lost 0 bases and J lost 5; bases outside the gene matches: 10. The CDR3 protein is CASSQSDCSGWENIQYF. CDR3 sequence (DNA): TGCGCCAGCAGTCAATCAGATTGTAGCGGGTGGGAAAACATTCAGTACTTC.

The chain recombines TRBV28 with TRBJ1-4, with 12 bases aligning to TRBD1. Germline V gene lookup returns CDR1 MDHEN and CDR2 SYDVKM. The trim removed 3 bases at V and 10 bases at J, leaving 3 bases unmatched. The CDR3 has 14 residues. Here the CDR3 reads CASSFGTGGGKLFF. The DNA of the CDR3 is TGTGCCAGCAGTTTCGGGACAGGGGGCGGAAAACTGTTTTTT.

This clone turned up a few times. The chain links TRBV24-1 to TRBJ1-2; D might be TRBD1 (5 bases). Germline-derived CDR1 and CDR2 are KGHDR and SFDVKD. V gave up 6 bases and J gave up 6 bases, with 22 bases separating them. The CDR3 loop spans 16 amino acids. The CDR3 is CATSPGRWGSTHGYTF. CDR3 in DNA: TGTGCCACCAGTCCCGGCCGTTGGGGGTCTACGCATGGCTACACCTTC.

This CDR3 is CASSYSRDSGEQYF. CDR3 coding DNA: TGTGCCAGCAGTTACTCAAGGGACAGTGGTGAGCAGTACTTC. This rearrangement joins TRBV6-5 to TRBJ2-7; 7 bases align to TRBD1. Germline CDR1 is MNHEY and CDR2 is SVGAGI. The J segment lost 7 bases and the V segment lost 0 bases, leaving 6 bases of the junction unmatched. The CDR3 is 14 residues long.